This TCR beta chain was sequenced for a study of a mutant IDH1 vaccine in newly diagnosed glioma. Overall study context: Vaccination followed radiotherapy alone by 4-6 weeks, or accompanied temozolomide cycles. Standard pretreatment was either radiotherapy, temozolomide, or, for most, radiochemotherapy with temozolomide. Study results and caveats: Most patients, 90% to 95%, showed vaccine-induced immune responses.

Comments on this clone: Its antigen is not identified.

The time point is: week 11, during vaccination. The study gave 300 ug of mutant IDH1 20-mer peptide per vaccine dose, with topical imiquimod. Astrocytomas found in donors were new, WHO grade 3 or 4, IDH1-mutant and ATRX-lost. Germline CDR1 and CDR2: SGHRS and YFSETQ. V dropped 0 bases and J dropped 2 bases, with 8 bases sitting between them. The CDR3 totals 14 residues. Sequencing was performed with immunoSEQ multiplex PCR; in TCRdb, only in-frame clones are kept and a portion is missing. In the table there are fewer than 75,000 clones, about 88% of which are singletons. This sequence originates from a woman aged 45 to 65 with glioma. The sequences come from PBMCs, collected from a glioma patient whose treatment included an IDH1 peptide vaccine. V is TRBV5-1 and J is TRBJ2-5; the D gene is possibly TRBD1 (5 bases). As DNA, the CDR3 is TGCGCCAGCAGCTTGGGACAGCTTCAAGAGACCCAGTACTTC. Its translation is CASSLGQLQETQYF. Complete variable domain (other parts from reference TRBV5-1 and TRBJ2-5): KAGVTQTPRYLIKTRGQQVTLSCSPISGHRSVSWYQQTPGQGLQFLFEYFSETQRNKGNFPGRFSGRQFSNSRSEMNVSTLELGDSALYLCASSLGQLQETQYFGPGTRLLVL.